This T cell receptor (beta chain) was captured by sequencing in a study of blood T cell repertoires in COVID-19. The CDR3 runs to 12 residues. Germline CDR1 SQVTM, CDR2 ANQGSEA. Trimming shortened V by 6 bases and J by 0 bases, and 6 bases separated the two germline ends. TCRdb's copy holds only in-frame clones and misses some; the assay was immunoSEQ multiplex PCR. This table has about 190,000 clones, about 88% appearing once. This clone has a single count. The sequence derives from a man in his thirties or forties with acute or convalescent COVID-19. Sequencing input: peripheral blood. The V gene is TRBV29-1, the J gene TRBJ1-5; the D is unclear. The CDR3 protein is CSVGDSNQPQHF. In nucleotides, the CDR3 is TGCAGCGTCGGGGATAGCAATCAGCCCCAGCATTTT.